The rows below give T cell receptor beta chains drawn from one sample of a study of cytomegalovirus exposure and HLA in healthy donors. The assay was immunoSEQ multiplex PCR, and TCRdb's table has in-frame clones only and misses some. The data hold a few hundred thousand clones, with about 82% observed a single time. Sample: PBMCs. These receptors all come from a man aged 25 to 45 in good health and CMV-seronegative. Each CDR3 is given with its conserved first and last residue. A D gene is named only where the DNA matches it firmly. The size of a clone is reported for some rows only, either as once, few or many, or as a class for expanded clones.

D gene: .; V gene: TRBV7-9; J gene: TRBJ1-6; clone size: .; CDR3 DNA: TGTGCCAGCAGCTTAACTCAGGGGAATTCACCCCTCCACTTT; CDR3 protein: CASSLTQGNSPLHF
D gene: .; V gene: TRBV7-6; J gene: TRBJ1-4; clone size: few; CDR3 DNA: TGTGCCAGCAGCTTAGGGTGGATCGGCACAGGGTCTAATGAAAAACTGTTTTTT; CDR3 protein: CASSLGWIGTGSNEKLFF
D gene: .; V gene: TRBV7-6; J gene: TRBJ2-1; clone size: .; CDR3 DNA: TGTGCCAGCAGCCTGAGGGGGGGGGCCGGTAATGAGCAGTTCTTC; CDR3 protein: CASSLRGGAGNEQFF
D gene: TRBD1; V gene: TRBV5-1; J gene: TRBJ2-2; clone size: .; CDR3 DNA: TGCGCCAGCAGCTTGGCAAGGGGGCAGGGAGATGCCGGGGAGCTGTTTTTT; CDR3 protein: CASSLARGQGDAGELFF
D gene: .; V gene: TRBV6-1; J gene: TRBJ1-2; clone size: .; CDR3 DNA: TGTGCCAGCAGTGAACAAGGGCCAGGGATCTATGGCTACACCTTC; CDR3 protein: CASSEQGPGIYGYTF
D gene: .; V gene: TRBV5-1; J gene: TRBJ1-5; clone size: .; CDR3 DNA: TGCGCCAGCAGCTTGACCCAGGGATCCCAGCCCCAGCATTTT; CDR3 protein: CASSLTQGSQPQHF
D gene: .; V gene: TRBV27; J gene: TRBJ1-1; clone size: .; CDR3 DNA: TGTGCCAGCAGCCTTTTGGGCCGAGAAGCTTTCTTT; CDR3 protein: CASSLLGREAFF
D gene: TRBD2; V gene: TRBV7-9; J gene: TRBJ2-5; clone size: .; CDR3 DNA: TGTGCCAGCAGCTCGCGGGGGGGCGAGACCCAGTACTTC; CDR3 protein: CASSSRGGETQYF
D gene: TRBD1; V gene: TRBV9; J gene: TRBJ1-1; clone size: .; CDR3 DNA: TGTGCCAGCAGACCAGGGGGTGGCTACACTGAAGCTTTCTTT; CDR3 protein: CASRPGGGYTEAFF
D gene: TRBD2; V gene: TRBV4-1; J gene: TRBJ2-1; clone size: .; CDR3 DNA: TGCGCCAGCAGCTCAACTAGCGGGGGTAGAAATGAGCAGTTCTTC; CDR3 protein: CASSSTSGGRNEQFF
D gene: TRBD1; V gene: TRBV5-5; J gene: TRBJ1-5; clone size: few; CDR3 DNA: TGTGCCAGCAGCTTCAGGGGGCCGCCCCAGCATTTT; CDR3 protein: CASSFRGPPQHF
D gene: .; V gene: TRBV7-9; J gene: TRBJ2-7; clone size: .; CDR3 DNA: TGTGCCAGCAGCTTAGTTCGGAGCGAGCAGTACTTC; CDR3 protein: CASSLVRSEQYF
D gene: .; V gene: TRBV7-9; J gene: TRBJ1-1; clone size: .; CDR3 DNA: TGTGCCAGCAGCTTACTGGGAGACCCTGAAGCTTTCTTT; CDR3 protein: CASSLLGDPEAFF
D gene: TRBD1; V gene: TRBV6-4; J gene: TRBJ1-6; clone size: .; CDR3 DNA: TGTGCCAGCAGTGAGAGGGGGCATAATTCACCCCTCCACTTT; CDR3 protein: CASSERGHNSPLHF
D gene: TRBD1; V gene: TRBV6-5; J gene: TRBJ1-2; clone size: .; CDR3 DNA: TGTGCCAGCAGCTTGACAGGGGACTATGGCTACACCTTC; CDR3 protein: CASSLTGDYGYTF
D gene: TRBD2; V gene: TRBV27; J gene: TRBJ2-3; clone size: few; CDR3 DNA: TGTGCCAGCAGTGCCCGACTAGCGGGGACAGATACGCAGTATTTT; CDR3 protein: CASSARLAGTDTQYF
D gene: TRBD2; V gene: TRBV28; J gene: TRBJ2-2; clone size: once; CDR3 DNA: TGTGCCAGCAGGCGACTAGCGGGGGCCCCGGGGACCGGGGAGCTGTTTTTT; CDR3 protein: CASRRLAGAPGTGELFF
D gene: TRBD1; V gene: TRBV10-3; J gene: TRBJ1-2; clone size: once; CDR3 DNA: TGTGTCATCAGTGAGTCCCAAAAACAGGGGGCTGGTGGCTACACCTTC; CDR3 protein: CVISESQKQGAGGYTF
D gene: .; V gene: TRBV9; J gene: TRBJ2-5; clone size: .; CDR3 DNA: TGTGCCAGCAGCGTCGACCAGGGGCTAGCAGGGACCCCGCGGGAGACCCAGTACTTC; CDR3 protein: CASSVDQGLAGTPRETQYF
D gene: .; V gene: TRBV5-6; J gene: TRBJ1-6; clone size: .; CDR3 DNA: TGTGCCAGCAGCTTGTCGGGGGGCTATAATTCACCCCTCCACTTT; CDR3 protein: CASSLSGGYNSPLHF
D gene: TRBD1; V gene: TRBV19; J gene: TRBJ2-1; clone size: .; CDR3 DNA: TGTGCCAGTAGTCCAAGGGGACAGGGAGGGAGTGATGAGCAGTTCTTC; CDR3 protein: CASSPRGQGGSDEQFF
D gene: .; V gene: TRBV5-6; J gene: TRBJ2-2; clone size: .; CDR3 DNA: TGTGCCAGCAGCCGTACGGGGTCGGTCACCGGGGAGCTGTTTTTT; CDR3 protein: CASSRTGSVTGELFF
D gene: .; V gene: TRBV28; J gene: TRBJ2-5; clone size: few; CDR3 DNA: TGTGCCAGCAGTTTCCGCAGGGCTCTGATAGGAGAGACCCAGTACTTC; CDR3 protein: CASSFRRALIGETQYF
D gene: TRBD2; V gene: TRBV6-5; J gene: TRBJ2-5; clone size: .; CDR3 DNA: TGTGCCAGCAGTTACGCGGGGGACCCCGGAGTAGAGACCCAGTACTTC; CDR3 protein: CASSYAGDPGVETQYF
D gene: .; V gene: TRBV7-8; J gene: TRBJ2-1; clone size: .; CDR3 DNA: TGTGCCAGCAGCTTAGTTTTCGGTACTTACAATGAGCAGTTCTTC; CDR3 protein: CASSLVFGTYNEQFF
D gene: TRBD1; V gene: TRBV7-9; J gene: TRBJ1-2; clone size: .; CDR3 DNA: TGTGCCAGCAGCCTGGACAGGGACTTACTCGGGGGCTACACCTTC; CDR3 protein: CASSLDRDLLGGYTF
D gene: .; V gene: TRBV11-2; J gene: TRBJ2-5; clone size: .; CDR3 DNA: TGTGCCAGCAGCCCGAGAGGTGGTTACCAAGAGACCCAGTACTTC; CDR3 protein: CASSPRGGYQETQYF
D gene: TRBD1; V gene: TRBV19; J gene: TRBJ1-4; clone size: .; CDR3 DNA: TGTGCCAGTAGTGCCCGACAGGGTGAAAAACTGTTTTTT; CDR3 protein: CASSARQGEKLFF
D gene: TRBD1; V gene: TRBV28; J gene: TRBJ1-2; clone size: .; CDR3 DNA: TGTGCCAGCAGTCTTTTGACAGGGTATGGCTACACCTTC; CDR3 protein: CASSLLTGYGYTF
D gene: TRBD2; V gene: TRBV5-1; J gene: TRBJ2-7; clone size: few; CDR3 DNA: TGCGCCAGCAGCTTAACTAGCGGGGGCTCCTACGAGCAGTACTTC; CDR3 protein: CASSLTSGGSYEQYF
D gene: TRBD1; V gene: TRBV16; J gene: TRBJ2-7; clone size: .; CDR3 DNA: TGTGCCAGCAGCCCTAGAGGACAGGGTGGCTACGAGCAGTACTTC; CDR3 protein: CASSPRGQGGYEQYF
D gene: TRBD1; V gene: TRBV9; J gene: TRBJ1-1; clone size: .; CDR3 DNA: TGTGCCAGCAGCCCTTCGGGGTTGCAGGGGGCGATGAACACTGAAGCTTTCTTT; CDR3 protein: CASSPSGLQGAMNTEAFF
D gene: .; V gene: TRBV7-6; J gene: TRBJ2-3; clone size: .; CDR3 DNA: TGTGCCAGCAGCTTTCCGTCGAGCACAGATACGCAGTATTTT; CDR3 protein: CASSFPSSTDTQYF
D gene: .; V gene: TRBV7-2; J gene: TRBJ2-2; clone size: few; CDR3 DNA: TGTGCCAGCAGCAGCGACAGGTGGGGCGGGGAGCTGTTTTTT; CDR3 protein: CASSSDRWGGELFF
D gene: TRBD2; V gene: TRBV19; J gene: TRBJ2-7; clone size: once; CDR3 DNA: TGTGCCAGTAGTCCCGAGGCGGGGGTTCACGAGCAGTACTTC; CDR3 protein: CASSPEAGVHEQYF
D gene: TRBD1; V gene: TRBV19; J gene: TRBJ2-7; clone size: .; CDR3 DNA: TGTGCCAGTAGTATAGGGGACAGGGGGTCCTACGAGCAGTACTTC; CDR3 protein: CASSIGDRGSYEQYF
D gene: TRBD2; V gene: TRBV9; J gene: TRBJ2-7; clone size: few; CDR3 DNA: TGTGCCAGCAGCGTAGGGACTAGCACCTACGAGCAGTACTTC; CDR3 protein: CASSVGTSTYEQYF
D gene: TRBD1; V gene: TRBV19; J gene: TRBJ1-2; clone size: .; CDR3 DNA: TGTGCCAGTAGTATGGACAGGCGCCCTAACTATGGCTACACCTTC; CDR3 protein: CASSMDRRPNYGYTF